These T cell receptor beta chains were read from a single sample in a study of T cell responses to AZD1222 COVID-19 vaccine. Profiling relied on immunoSEQ multiplex PCR, and the TCRdb table lists in-frame clones only, not all of them. The table has 99,000 or so clones, over 90% seen once. Sequences were derived from peripheral blood, sampled on day 0 of AZD1222 vaccination. The receptors here all came from an adult in good health. The CDR3 runs from the conserved cysteine through the conserved F or W. Fields, in order: V gene, J gene, clone size, D gene, CDR3 DNA, CDR3 protein. The D gene is left open where the match is weak. Clone sizes are given selectively: once, few, many, or a class where the clone is expanded.

>TRBV9|TRBJ2-7|.|.
TGTGCCAGCAGCGCCGGTTCCGAGCAGTACTTC
CASSAGSEQYF
>TRBV29-1|TRBJ1-4|.|.
TGCAGCGTTGGGGATGAAAAACTGTTTTTT
CSVGDEKLFF
>TRBV19|TRBJ1-3|.|.
TGTGCCAGTAGTACGACTAACACCTGGGGGTCTGCTGGAAACACCATATATTTT
CASSTTNTWGSAGNTIYF
>TRBV28|TRBJ1-5|.|.
TGTGCCAGCACTACTCGGACTGCACAGCCCCAGCATTTT
CASTTRTAQPQHF
>TRBV10-1|TRBJ2-3|.|TRBD2
TGCGCCAGCAGTAGCCTAGCGGGAGGCCAAGATACGCAGTATTTT
CASSSLAGGQDTQYF
>TRBV7-9|TRBJ2-1|once|TRBD1
TGTGCCAGCAGCTTTTGGGACAGGGGGAGTGAGCAGTTCTTC
CASSFWDRGSEQFF
>TRBV28|TRBJ2-6|.|.
TGTGCCAGCAGTTACAGCGCGGGCTTGATTGTAGCCTCTGGGGCCAACGTCCTGACTTTC
CASSYSAGLIVASGANVLTF
>TRBV7-9|TRBJ2-7|.|.
TGTGCCAGCAGCATAGAAAACAGGGACGAGTACTTC
CASSIENRDEYF
>TRBV5-1|TRBJ2-7|.|.
TGCGCCAGCAGCGCTGACTCCACCTACGAGCAGTACTTC
CASSADSTYEQYF
>TRBV29-1|TRBJ2-7|.|TRBD1
TGCAGCGTGATGGGACAGGGAAATTGGGAGCAGTACTTC
CSVMGQGNWEQYF
>TRBV13|TRBJ1-5|.|.
TGTGCCAGCAGCTTAGGACTGGGAGTCGAGCCCCAGCATTTT
CASSLGLGVEPQHF
>TRBV7-3|TRBJ2-6|.|.
TGTGCCAGCAGCCCTGATCACCCGGCTGGGGCCAACGTCCTGACTTTC
CASSPDHPAGANVLTF
>TRBV5-1|TRBJ2-7|.|TRBD2
TGCGCCAGCAGCTTAACTAGCGGGAGTTACGAGCAGTACTTC
CASSLTSGSYEQYF
>TRBV7-9|TRBJ2-7|.|.
TGTGCCAGCAGCTTAGTGCCCTACGAGCAGTACTTC
CASSLVPYEQYF
>TRBV9|TRBJ2-7|.|.
TGTGCCAGCAGCGTAGGAGGCCAGGTCAACTACGAGCAGTACTTC
CASSVGGQVNYEQYF
>TRBV18|TRBJ2-3|.|.
TGTGCCAGCTCCGATTTGCGGATGGATACGCAGTATTTT
CASSDLRMDTQYF
>TRBV12-3/TRBV12-4|TRBJ2-7|.|.
TGTGCCAGCTGTACGCCGGGGTCCTACGAGCAGTACTTC
CASCTPGSYEQYF
>TRBV7-9|TRBJ2-3|.|.
TGTGCCAGCAGCTCCCAAGTCAGGACAGAAAATGTGTATTTT
CASSSQVRTENVYF
>TRBV10-3|TRBJ1-5|.|TRBD1
TGTGCCATCAGTGAGTCGGGGACAGCACTTGGTCAGCCCCAGCATTTT
CAISESGTALGQPQHF
>TRBV15|TRBJ1-1|.|.
TGTGCCACCAGCAGATGGGACACTGAAGCTTTCTTT
CATSRWDTEAFF
>TRBV7-9|TRBJ2-7|.|.
TGTGCCAGCAGCGCCGGGCCTACCGGCTCCTACGAGCAGTACTTC
CASSAGPTGSYEQYF
>TRBV27|TRBJ2-7|once|.
TGTGCCAGCAGTCCCCAGATATCCTACGAGCAGTACTTC
CASSPQISYEQYF
>TRBV7-2|TRBJ2-3|.|TRBD2
TGTGCCAGCAGCATAGCGGGAGCAGATACGCAGTATTTT
CASSIAGADTQYF
>TRBV19|TRBJ2-1|.|TRBD2
TGTGCCAGTAGTATCCTGGGGACTAGCGGGAGGTTAGATGAGCAGTTCTTC
CASSILGTSGRLDEQFF
>TRBV13|TRBJ2-7|.|TRBD1
TGTGCCAGCAGCTTAAGAGACAGGGGCCCCTACGAGCAGTACTTC
CASSLRDRGPYEQYF
>TRBV30|TRBJ1-4|.|TRBD1
TGTGCCTGGGACAGGGGTGAAAAACTGTTTTTT
CAWDRGEKLFF
>TRBV30|TRBJ1-6|.|.
TGTGCCTGGAGTGTATCGCTGGATCCCTCGTCACCCCTCCACTTT
CAWSVSLDPSSPLHF
>TRBV7-6|TRBJ2-1|.|.
TGTGCCAGCAGCTTCGATGGGGGCTCCTACAATGAGCAGTTCTTC
CASSFDGGSYNEQFF
>TRBV7-2|TRBJ2-1|.|.
TGTGCCAGCAGCTTAGCGTCGAACAGATCGTCTGCATACGTCTACAATGAGCAGTTCTTC
CASSLASNRSSAYVYNEQFF
>TRBV4-2|TRBJ1-4|.|.
TGTGCCAGCAGGCCGGGGCGGGCTAATGAAAAACTGTTTTTT
CASRPGRANEKLFF
>TRBV11-3|TRBJ2-3|.|TRBD2
TGTGCCAGCAGCCCGGCGACTAGCGGGAGTACAGATACGCAGTATTTT
CASSPATSGSTDTQYF
>TRBV5-8|TRBJ1-5|.|.
TGTGCCAGCAGCTTGGAAGGATGGAGCAATCAGCCCCAGCATTTT
CASSLEGWSNQPQHF
>TRBV19|TRBJ2-2|.|TRBD2
TGTGCCAGTAGAACACTCGGACTAGCGGGAGGGCGGAGCACCGGGGAGCTGTTTTTT
CASRTLGLAGGRSTGELFF
>TRBV5-1|TRBJ2-2|.|.
TGCGCCAGCAGAGATCCAGGGAGGATCACCGGGGAGCTGTTTTTT
CASRDPGRITGELFF
>TRBV19|TRBJ2-5|.|.
TGTGCCAGTAGTCGTTGGACGGCGGAGACCCAGTACTTC
CASSRWTAETQYF
>TRBV5-1|TRBJ2-2|.|TRBD2
TGCGCCAGCAGCGATCAAGCGGGAGGGAACACCGGGGAGCTGTTTTTT
CASSDQAGGNTGELFF
>TRBV29-1|TRBJ1-1|.|.
TGCAGCGTTTTTGGGGCCAGTGCCCCCAACACTGAAGCTTTCTTT
CSVFGASAPNTEAFF
>TRBV7-9|TRBJ1-2|.|.
TGTGCCAGCAGACCGTTGGACAGCCTTTATGGCTACACCTTC
CASRPLDSLYGYTF
>TRBV19|TRBJ1-5|.|.
TGTGCCAGTAGAGTCCGGGCGTACAATCAGCCCCAGCATTTT
CASRVRAYNQPQHF
>TRBV4-3|TRBJ2-1|.|TRBD2
TGCGCCAGCAGCCAAGATTTCACTAGCGGGAGTTTTGAGCAGTTCTTC
CASSQDFTSGSFEQFF
>TRBV30|TRBJ1-1|few|.
TGTGCCTGGAGTAGGGGGTGGCGGGCTTTCTTT
CAWSRGWRAFF
>TRBV28|TRBJ1-2|.|.
TGTGCCAGCAGCCGTGGACCGTCCACCTATGGCTACACCTTC
CASSRGPSTYGYTF
>TRBV7-3|TRBJ2-3|.|.
TGTGCCAGCAGCTTAGACGTCACAGATACGCAGTATTTT
CASSLDVTDTQYF
>TRBV5-8|TRBJ1-5|.|TRBD1
TGTGCCAGCAGCTCTTCATCGGGACAGAGGAATCAGCCCCAGCATTTT
CASSSSSGQRNQPQHF